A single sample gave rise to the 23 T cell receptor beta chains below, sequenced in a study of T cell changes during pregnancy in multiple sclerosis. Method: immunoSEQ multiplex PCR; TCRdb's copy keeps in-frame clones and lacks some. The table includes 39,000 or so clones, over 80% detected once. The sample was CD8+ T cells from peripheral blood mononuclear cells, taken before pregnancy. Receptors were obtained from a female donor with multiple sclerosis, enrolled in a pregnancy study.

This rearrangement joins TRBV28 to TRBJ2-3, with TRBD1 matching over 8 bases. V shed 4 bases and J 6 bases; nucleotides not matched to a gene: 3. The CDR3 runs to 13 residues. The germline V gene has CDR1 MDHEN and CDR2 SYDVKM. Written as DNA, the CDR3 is TGTGCCAGCAGTTCGGACAGGGTGGATACGCAGTATTTT. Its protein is CASSSDRVDTQYF.

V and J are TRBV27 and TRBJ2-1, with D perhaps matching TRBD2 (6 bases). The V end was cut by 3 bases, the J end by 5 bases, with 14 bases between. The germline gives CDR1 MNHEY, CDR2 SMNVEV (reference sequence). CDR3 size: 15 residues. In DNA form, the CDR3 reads TGTGCCAGCAGTTTGGGGGTTAGCGGAAACAATGAGCAGTTCTTC. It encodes CASSLGVSGNNEQFF.

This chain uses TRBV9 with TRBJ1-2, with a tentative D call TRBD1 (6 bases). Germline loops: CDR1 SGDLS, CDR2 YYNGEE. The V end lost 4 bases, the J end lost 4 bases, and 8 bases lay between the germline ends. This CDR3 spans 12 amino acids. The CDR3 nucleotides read TGTGCCAGCAGCACAGGGACCTATGGCTACACCTTC. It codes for CASSTGTYGYTF.

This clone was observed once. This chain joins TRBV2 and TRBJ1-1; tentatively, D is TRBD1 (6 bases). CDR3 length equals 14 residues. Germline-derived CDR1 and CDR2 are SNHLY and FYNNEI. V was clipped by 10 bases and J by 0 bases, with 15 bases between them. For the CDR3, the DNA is TGTGCCATCCCTAGGACAGATTTGAACACTGAAGCTTTCTTT. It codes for CAIPRTDLNTEAFF.

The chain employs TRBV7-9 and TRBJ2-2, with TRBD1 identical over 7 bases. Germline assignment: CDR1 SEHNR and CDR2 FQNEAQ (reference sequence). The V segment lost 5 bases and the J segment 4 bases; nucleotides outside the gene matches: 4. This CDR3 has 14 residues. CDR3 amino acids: CASSRDRGTGELFF. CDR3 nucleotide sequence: TGTGCCAGCAGCCGGGACAGAGGCACCGGGGAGCTGTTTTTT.

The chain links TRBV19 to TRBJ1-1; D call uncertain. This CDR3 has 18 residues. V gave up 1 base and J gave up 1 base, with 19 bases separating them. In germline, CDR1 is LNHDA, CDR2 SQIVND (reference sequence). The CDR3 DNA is TGTGCCAGTAGTATAGCTGCCGGGATCACGAGCCCGAACACTGAAGCTTTCTTT. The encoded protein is CASSIAAGITSPNTEAFF.

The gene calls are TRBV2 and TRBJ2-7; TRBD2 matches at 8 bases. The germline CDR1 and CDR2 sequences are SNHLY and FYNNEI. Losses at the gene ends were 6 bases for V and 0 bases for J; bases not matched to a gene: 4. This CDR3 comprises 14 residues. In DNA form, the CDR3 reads TGTGCCAGCAGGGCTGGACTAGCCTCCTACGAGCAGTACTTC. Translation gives CASRAGLASYEQYF.

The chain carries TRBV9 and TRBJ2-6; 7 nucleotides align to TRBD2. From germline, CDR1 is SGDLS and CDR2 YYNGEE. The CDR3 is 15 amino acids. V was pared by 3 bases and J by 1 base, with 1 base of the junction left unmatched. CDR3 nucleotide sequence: TGTGCCAGCAGCGGGGGGGGGTCTGGGGCCAACGTCCTGACTTTC. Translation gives CASSGGGSGANVLTF.

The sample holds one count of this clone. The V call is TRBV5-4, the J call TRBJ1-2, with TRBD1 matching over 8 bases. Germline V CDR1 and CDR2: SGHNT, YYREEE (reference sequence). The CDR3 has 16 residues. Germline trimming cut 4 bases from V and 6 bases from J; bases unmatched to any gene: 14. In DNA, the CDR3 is TGTGCCAGCAGCGGAACTGGCCGGGACAGGTTGCATGGCTACACCTTC. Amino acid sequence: CASSGTGRDRLHGYTF. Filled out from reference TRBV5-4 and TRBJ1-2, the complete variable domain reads ETGVTQSPTHLIKTRGQQVTLRCSSQSGHNTVSWYQQALGQGPQFIFQYYREEENGRGNFPPRFSGLQFPNYSSELNVNALELDDSALYLCASSGTGRDRLHGYTFGSGTRLTVV.

The CDR3 sequence is CASSAGGLAYEQYF. CDR3 nucleotide sequence: TGTGCCAGCAGCGCCGGGGGGCTGGCCTACGAGCAGTACTTC. The rearrangement joins TRBV27 to TRBJ2-7; D is possibly TRBD2 (7 bases). Trimming took off 6 bases at V and 2 bases at J, with 14 bases between the two ends. Germline assignment: CDR1 MNHEY and CDR2 SMNVEV (reference sequence). CDR3 size: 14 residues.

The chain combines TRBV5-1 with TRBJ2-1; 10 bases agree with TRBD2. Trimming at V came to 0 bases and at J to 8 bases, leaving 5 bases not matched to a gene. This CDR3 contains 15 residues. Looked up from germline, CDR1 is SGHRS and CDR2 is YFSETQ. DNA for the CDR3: TGCGCCAGCAGCTTGGGTCTAGCGGGAGCCGATGAGCAGTTCTTC. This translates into CASSLGLAGADEQFF. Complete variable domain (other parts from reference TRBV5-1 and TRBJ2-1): KAGVTQTPRYLIKTRGQQVTLSCSPISGHRSVSWYQQTPGQGLQFLFEYFSETQRNKGNFPGRFSGRQFSNSRSEMNVSTLELGDSALYLCASSLGLAGADEQFFGPGTRLTVL.

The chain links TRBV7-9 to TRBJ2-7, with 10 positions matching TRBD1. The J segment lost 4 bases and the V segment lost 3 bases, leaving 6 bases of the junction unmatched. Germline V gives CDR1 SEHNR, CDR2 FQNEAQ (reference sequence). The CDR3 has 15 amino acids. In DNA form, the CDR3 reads TGTGCCAGCAGCTTCCGGGACAGGGGAACGTACGAGCAGTACTTC. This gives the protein CASSFRDRGTYEQYF.

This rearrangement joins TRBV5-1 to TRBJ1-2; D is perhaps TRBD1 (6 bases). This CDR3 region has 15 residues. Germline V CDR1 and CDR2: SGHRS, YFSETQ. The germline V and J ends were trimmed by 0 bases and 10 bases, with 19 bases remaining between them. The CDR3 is CASSLAGGDTGDYTF. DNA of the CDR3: TGCGCCAGCAGCTTGGCGGGTGGGGACACAGGCGACTACACCTTC.

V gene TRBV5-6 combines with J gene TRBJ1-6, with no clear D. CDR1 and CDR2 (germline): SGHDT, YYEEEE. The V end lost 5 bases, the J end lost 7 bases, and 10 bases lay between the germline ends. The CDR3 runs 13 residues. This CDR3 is CASRNAGNSPLHF. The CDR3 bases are TGTGCCAGCAGAAACGCGGGGAATTCACCCCTCCACTTT. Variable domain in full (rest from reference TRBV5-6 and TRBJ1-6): DAGVTQSPTHLIKTRGQQVTLRCSPKSGHDTVSWYQQALGQGPQFIFQYYEEEERQRGNFPDRFSGHQFPNYSSELNVNALLLGDSALYLCASRNAGNSPLHFGNGTRLTVT.

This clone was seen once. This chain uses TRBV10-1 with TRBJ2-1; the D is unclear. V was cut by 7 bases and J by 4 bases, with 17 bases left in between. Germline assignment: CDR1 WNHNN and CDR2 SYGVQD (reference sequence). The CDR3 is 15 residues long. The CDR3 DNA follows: TGCGCCAGCACGGAGTGGAACCAATCGTACAATGAGCAGTTCTTC. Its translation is CASTEWNQSYNEQFF.

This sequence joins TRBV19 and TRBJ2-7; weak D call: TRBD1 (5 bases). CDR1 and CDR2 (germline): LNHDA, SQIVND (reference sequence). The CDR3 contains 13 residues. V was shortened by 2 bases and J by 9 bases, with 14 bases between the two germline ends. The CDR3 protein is CASSISAGFAQYF. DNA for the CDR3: TGTGCCAGTAGTATATCGGCAGGGTTCGCGCAGTACTTC.

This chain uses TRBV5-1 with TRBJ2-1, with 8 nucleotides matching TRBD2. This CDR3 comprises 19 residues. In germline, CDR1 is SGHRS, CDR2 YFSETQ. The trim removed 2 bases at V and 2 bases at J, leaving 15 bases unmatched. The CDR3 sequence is CASSFPGLVTSRTYNEQFF. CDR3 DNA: TGCGCCAGCAGCTTCCCGGGACTAGTGACGAGTCGGACCTACAATGAGCAGTTCTTC.

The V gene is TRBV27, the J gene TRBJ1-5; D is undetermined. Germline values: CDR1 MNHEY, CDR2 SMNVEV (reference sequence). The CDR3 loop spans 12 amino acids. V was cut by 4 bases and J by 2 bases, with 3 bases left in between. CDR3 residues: CASSSGNQPQHF. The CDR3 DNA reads TGTGCCAGCAGTTCGGGCAATCAGCCCCAGCATTTT.

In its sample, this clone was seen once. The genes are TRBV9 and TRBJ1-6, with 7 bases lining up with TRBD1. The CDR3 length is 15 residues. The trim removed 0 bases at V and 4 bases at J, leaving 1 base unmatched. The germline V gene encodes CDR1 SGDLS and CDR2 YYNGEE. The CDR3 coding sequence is TGTGCCAGCAGCGTAGCGGGACAGTATAATTCACCCCTCCACTTT. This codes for CASSVAGQYNSPLHF.

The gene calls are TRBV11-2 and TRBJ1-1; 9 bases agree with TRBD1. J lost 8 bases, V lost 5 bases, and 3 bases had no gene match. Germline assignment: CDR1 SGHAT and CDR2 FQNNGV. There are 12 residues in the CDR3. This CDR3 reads CASSPDRGEAFF. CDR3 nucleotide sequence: TGTGCCAGCAGCCCGGACAGGGGCGAAGCTTTCTTT.

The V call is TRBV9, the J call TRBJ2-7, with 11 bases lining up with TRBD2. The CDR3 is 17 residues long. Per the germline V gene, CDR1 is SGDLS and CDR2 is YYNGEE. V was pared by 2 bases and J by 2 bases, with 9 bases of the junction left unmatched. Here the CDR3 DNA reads TGTGCCAGCAGCGTGGGAGGACTAGCGGGTGATACCTACGAGCAGTACTTC. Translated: CASSVGGLAGDTYEQYF.

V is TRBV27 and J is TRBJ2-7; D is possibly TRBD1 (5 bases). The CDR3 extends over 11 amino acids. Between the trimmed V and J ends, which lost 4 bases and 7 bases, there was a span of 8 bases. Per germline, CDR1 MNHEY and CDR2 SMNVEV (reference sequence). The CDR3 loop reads CASSWGGEQYF. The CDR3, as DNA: TGTGCCAGCAGTTGGGGCGGAGAGCAGTACTTC.

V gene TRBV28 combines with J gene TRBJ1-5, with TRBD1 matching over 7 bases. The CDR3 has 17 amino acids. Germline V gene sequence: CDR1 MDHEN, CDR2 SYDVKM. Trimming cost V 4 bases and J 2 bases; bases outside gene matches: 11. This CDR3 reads CASSSQYRGMGNQPQHF. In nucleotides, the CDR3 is TGTGCCAGCAGTTCCCAGTACAGGGGTATGGGCAATCAGCCCCAGCATTTT.